These 29 T cell receptor beta chains were sequenced from one sample in a study of T cells in Graves' hyperthyroidism and ophthalmopathy. Template material for amplifying TCR beta CDR3 regions consisted of RNA transcripts. TCR CDR3 underwent first-round RT-PCR with the HTBI primer set. From the multiplex PCR reads, TCRdb called clonotypes with MiXCR, one entry per CDR3 protein. The data show about 570,000 distinct CDR3 sequences, 46% seen once. The sequenced material came from peripheral blood or thyroid tissue (not recorded which). Receptor source: an adult woman with Graves' disease, either hyperthyroidism or ophthalmopathy (not recorded which).

The rearrangement uses TRBV29-1 and TRBJ1-1, with TRBD1 as a possible D gene (6 bases). CDR1 and CDR2 from the germline V gene are SQVTM and ANQGSEA. V was pared by 6 bases and J by 6 bases, with 11 bases between. This CDR3 comprises 11 residues. CDR3 DNA: TGCAGCGTCAACAGGGTAGCTGAAGCTTTCTTT. Translated, it gives CSVNRVAEAFF.

This clonotype was counted ten times or more. The rearrangement uses TRBV7-2 and TRBJ2-6, with D maybe TRBD1 (6 bases). This CDR3 has 18 residues. Germline CDR1 SGHTA, CDR2 FQGNSA. The germline V and J ends were trimmed by 5 bases and 0 bases, with 17 bases remaining between them. CDR3 region: CASSNRFDRNSGANVLTF. The CDR3 nucleotides are TGTGCCAGCAGCAATCGTTTCGACAGGAACTCTGGGGCCAACGTCCTGACTTTC.

This clonotype was seen a single time. The genes are TRBV7-8 and TRBJ2-5, with D possibly called TRBD1 or TRBD2 (5 bases each). The germline V gene encodes CDR1 SGHVS and CDR2 FQNEAQ. CDR3 size: 17 residues. V shed 6 bases and J shed 4 bases, with 24 bases lying between them. The CDR3 DNA reads TGTGCCAGCAGACCAGGGAGTCCAAGGTGGGGGAGAGAGACCCAGTACTTC. The encoded protein is CASRPGSPRWGRETQYF.

About this clonotype itself: At one end, the junction sequence differs from germline, possibly due to a read error. V and J are TRBV6-5 and TRBJ2-6; maybe TRBD2 (6 bases). Germline CDR1 reads MNHEY; CDR2 reads SVGAGI. The length of the CDR3 is 16 residues. DNA for the CDR3: TGTGCCATCAGTGAGTCAAGCGGGCCCGGGGCCAACGTCCTGACTTTC. This gives the protein CAISESSGPGANVLTF.

The rearrangement joins TRBV10-3 to TRBJ2-5; 8 nucleotides align to TRBD1. The CDR3 covers 12 residues. Germline V CDR1 and CDR2: ENHRY, SYGVKD. V was clipped by 6 bases and J by 13 bases; unmatched bases: 10. DNA of the CDR3: TGTGCCATCAGCCTACAGGGGGGCGATCCGTACTTC. Its protein is CAISLQGGDPYF.

This clonotype was counted many times. This chain connects TRBV11-2 to TRBJ1-2, with unresolved D. V lost 5 bases, J lost 5 bases, and 15 bases lay in between. The CDR3 is 14 amino acids. Germline loops: CDR1 SGHAT, CDR2 FQNNGV. CDR3: CASSSLRQWYGYTF. As DNA, the CDR3 is TGTGCCAGCAGCAGTTTAAGGCAGTGGTATGGCTACACCTTC.

The chain couples TRBV11-2 to TRBJ2-2, with D possibly TRBD2 on 5 matching bases. Germline CDR1 SGHAT, CDR2 FQNNGV. Trimming stripped 5 bases from V and 5 bases from J, with 27 bases between. The CDR3 has 19 residues. The CDR3 spells CASSHRLLYGLRDTGELFF. For the CDR3, the DNA is TGTGCCAGCAGCCACCGGCTCTTATACGGATTGAGGGATACCGGGGAGCTGTTTTTT.

This clonotype showed up many times. J is TRBJ1-5 and V is TRBV6-5; no clear D gene. The germline CDR1 and CDR2 sequences are MNHEY and SVGAGI. Trimming cost V 6 bases and J 6 bases, with 15 bases left between them. The CDR3 is 14 residues long. The CDR3 sequence is CASSHSGETQPQHF. The CDR3 bases are TGTGCCAGCAGCCACTCGGGAGAGACTCAGCCCCAGCATTTT.

Here the CDR3 reads CSTKVGQGVHEQYF. The DNA for the CDR3 is TGCAGTACCAAAGTCGGACAGGGGGTCCACGAGCAGTACTTC. The rearrangement joins TRBV20-1 to TRBJ2-7; 10 positions match TRBD1. Per germline, CDR1 DFQATT and CDR2 SNEGSKA (reference sequence). The CDR3 has 14 amino acids. The J segment lost 5 bases and the V segment lost 8 bases, leaving 12 bases of the junction unmatched.

This clonotype appeared many times. The rearrangement uses TRBV4-1 and TRBJ2-7; D not certain. With 0 bases removed from V and 4 bases from J, the gap between germline ends came to 13 bases. CDR1 and CDR2 from the germline V gene are MGHRA and YSYEKL. The CDR3 is 15 residues long. CDR3 in DNA: TGCGCCAGCAGCCAAGAATCCCTCCCTGGGTACGAGCAGTACTTC. It codes for CASSQESLPGYEQYF.

This clonotype was observed many times. This chain uses TRBV3-1 with TRBJ2-5; D perhaps matches TRBD2 (6 bases). Germline V gene sequence: CDR1 LGHDT, CDR2 YNNKEL (reference sequence). The CDR3 is made up of 16 amino acids. Deletions cut 0 bases from V and 5 bases from J, with 16 bases between. CDR3 amino acids: CASSQDSEAGRETQYF. The DNA of the CDR3 is TGTGCCAGCAGCCAAGATAGTGAGGCGGGACGGGAGACCCAGTACTTC.

The chain joins TRBV9 to TRBJ1-2, with D possibly being TRBD1 (6 bases). CDR3 length: 15 residues. Germline CDR1 SGDLS, CDR2 YYNGEE. V gave up 2 bases and J gave up 1 base, with 12 bases separating them. CDR3 nucleotides: TGTGCCAGCAGCGTCGGACAGAGCATTAACTATGGCTACACCTTC. This encodes CASSVGQSINYGYTF.

In its sample, this clonotype was seen many times. The J gene is TRBJ2-7, the V gene TRBV7-9; D might be TRBD1 or TRBD2, each matching 5 bases. Trimming took off 5 bases at V and 7 bases at J, with 9 bases between the two ends. This CDR3 contains 11 residues. Germline assignment: CDR1 SEHNR and CDR2 FQNEAQ (reference sequence). In DNA, the CDR3 is TGTGCCAGCAGCCCGGGGACGGAGCAGTACTTC. Amino acid sequence: CASSPGTEQYF.

As concerns this clonotype: A much larger clone differs from this one at a single base, so this may be a read error. This chain joins TRBV5-1 and TRBJ2-5; D is perhaps TRBD2 (6 bases). V was pared by 4 bases and J by 1 base, with 14 bases between. Germline-derived CDR1 and CDR2 are SGHRS and YFSETQ. This CDR3 is built from 15 residues. This CDR3 reads CASSILSGFQETQYF. The DNA of the CDR3 is TGCGCCAGCAGCATTCTCAGCGGGTTCCAAGAGACCCAGTACTTC.

This clonotype was observed once. The germline gene is not matched at one end of the junction; a read error may be the cause. V and J are TRBV7-2 and TRBJ1-1; no reliable D call. Germline assignment: CDR1 SGHTA and CDR2 FQGNSA. The length of the CDR3 is 13 residues. The CDR3 DNA reads as TGCGCCAGCAGCTTGGCTTCCGATACGGAAGCTTTCTTT. Its translation: CASSLASDTEAFF.

This clonotype was counted between two and nine times. The gene calls are TRBV15 and TRBJ1-6, with D perhaps matching TRBD1 (5 bases). V was shortened by 5 bases and J by 11 bases, with 10 bases between the two germline ends. Per the germline V gene, CDR1 is LNHNV and CDR2 is YYDKDF (reference sequence). The CDR3 is 12 residues long. CDR3 region: CATSPEGTPLHF. Here the CDR3 DNA reads TGTGCCACCAGCCCGGAGGGGACACCCCTCCACTTT.

In regard to this clonotype: Germline and junction disagree at one end, which may indicate a read error. The V and J genes are TRBV10-2 and TRBJ1-1, with D possibly matching TRBD1 (5 bases). Germline CDR1 and CDR2: WSHSY and SAAADI. CDR3 size: 14 residues. CDR3 residues: CATSGGYMNTEAFF. The DNA for the CDR3 is TGTGCCACGTCCGGGGGGTACATGAACACTGAAGCTTTCTTT.

This chain joins TRBV5-1 and TRBJ2-2, with 8 bases fitting TRBD1. V lost 3 bases, J lost 4 bases, and 8 bases stayed unmatched. This CDR3 contains 16 residues. Germline V gene data show CDR1 as SGHRS and CDR2 as YFSETQ. CDR3 sequence reads: CASSYSGGAGTGELFF. CDR3 in DNA: TGCGCCAGCAGCTACTCAGGGGGCGCGGGCACCGGGGAGCTGTTTTTT.

The chain joins TRBV20-1 to TRBJ2-7; a weak D match, TRBD1 (6 bases). The germline V and J ends were trimmed by 2 bases and 3 bases, with 8 bases remaining between them. CDR1 is DFQATT, CDR2 SNEGSKA, per germline (reference sequence). The CDR3 is made up of 12 amino acids. In DNA, the CDR3 is TGCAGTGCTAGATCGGACAGCTACGAGCAGTACTTC. It is translated as CSARSDSYEQYF.

The J gene is TRBJ2-7, the V gene TRBV7-3; 9 bases fit TRBD2. CDR1 and CDR2 from the germline V gene are SGHTA and FQGTGA. Germline trimming cut 5 bases from V and 5 bases from J; bases unmatched to any gene: 7. CDR3 length equals 14 residues. The CDR3 DNA reads TGTGCCAGCAGCCTCCCCGGGACTAGCAACGAGCAGTACTTC. Translating gives CASSLPGTSNEQYF.

This clonotype was recorded at least ten times. V is TRBV15 and J is TRBJ1-2, with 9 bases matching TRBD1. Germline V CDR1 and CDR2: LNHNV, YYDKDF (reference sequence). The CDR3 contains 17 residues. V gave up 2 bases and J gave up 9 bases; unmatched junction bases: 16. The CDR3 DNA is TGTGCCACCAGCAGACACACGTACTACCGGGACAGGGACCGCTACACCTTC. Translation: CATSRHTYYRDRDRYTF. The full variable domain, its missing parts supplied by reference TRBV15 and TRBJ1-2, is DAMVIQNPRYQVTQFGKPVTLSCSQTLNHNVMYWYQQKSSQAPKLLFHYYDKDFNNEADTPDNFQSRRPNTSFCFLDIRSPGLGDTAMYLCATSRHTYYRDRDRYTFGSGTRLTVV.

The sample holds one count of this clonotype. The V and J genes are TRBV5-1 and TRBJ2-2; D perhaps matches TRBD1 (6 bases). The J call may be in error: the DNA end matches TRBJ2-3 better. Germline CDR1 SGHRS, CDR2 YFSETQ. The CDR3 extends over 15 amino acids. The CDR3 protein is CASSLSLQGTDTQYF. As DNA, the CDR3 is TGCGCCAGCAGCTTAAGTCTGCAGGGGACAGATACGCAGTATTTT.

This clonotype has a count of ten or more. CDR3 bases: TGCAGCGTTGAAGGTCGGGGCGCGAACACTGAAGCTTTCTTT. Translated, it gives CSVEGRGANTEAFF. The rearrangement uses TRBV29-1 and TRBJ1-1, with a possible D match to TRBD1 (5 bases). CDR1 SQVTM and CDR2 ANQGSEA come from the germline V gene. V gave up 1 base and J gave up 1 base, with 10 bases separating them. This CDR3 is built from 14 residues.

The rearrangement links TRBV7-2 to TRBJ2-7, with a weak D call TRBD2 (6 bases). TRBJ2-5 explains the end of the DNA better; the J call may be wrong. The germline V gene has CDR1 SGHTA and CDR2 FQGNSA. CDR3 length equals 16 residues. This chain's CDR3 is CASSLLGTGSGETQYF. The CDR3 DNA reads TGTGCCAGCAGCTTATTGGGGACGGGGAGCGGGGAGACCCAGTACTTC.

V gene TRBV29-1 combines with J gene TRBJ1-4, with no clear D. Trimming stripped 6 bases from V and 8 bases from J, with 16 bases between. Germline values: CDR1 SQVTM, CDR2 ANQGSEA. The CDR3 totals 13 residues. The CDR3 region is CSVSLAGVEKLFF. For the CDR3, the DNA is TGCAGCGTGTCACTAGCGGGAGTCGAAAAACTGTTTTTT.

The chain joins TRBV6-4 to TRBJ1-4, with D uncertain. The CDR3 contains 14 residues. Germline CDR1 MRHNA, CDR2 SNTAGT. V was trimmed by 0 bases and J by 8 bases, leaving 10 bases between them. In DNA, the CDR3 is TGTGCCAGCAGTGACTCGACGGGGTACGAAAAACTGTTTTTT. As protein: CASSDSTGYEKLFF.

Ten or more counts support this clonotype. The chain uses TRBV11-2 and TRBJ1-3, with a tentative D call TRBD1 (5 bases). The germline CDR1 and CDR2 sequences are SGHAT and FQNNGV. V was trimmed by 7 bases and J by 1 base, leaving 20 bases between them. The length of the CDR3 is 17 residues. CDR3 loop: CASNSRGYSRSGNTIYF. CDR3 DNA sequence: TGTGCCAGCAACTCCCGGGGGTATTCCCGGTCTGGAAACACCATATATTTT.

This clonotype was detected only a few times. The CDR3 region has the DNA TGTGCCAGCAGCTTTTCCATCCAAGAGACCCAGTACTTC. Protein: CASSFSIQETQYF. This chain joins TRBV7-9 and TRBJ2-5; D remains unclear. V was clipped by 3 bases and J by 1 base, with 6 bases between them. This CDR3 contains 13 residues. Germline assignment: CDR1 SEHNR and CDR2 FQNEAQ (reference sequence).

Concerning this clonotype itself: A much bigger clone sits one base away, suggesting this may be a read error. This chain connects TRBV6-5 to TRBJ2-7; D gene unclear. The CDR3 contains 14 residues. The V gene lost 6 bases and the J gene lost 2 bases, with 14 bases spanning the gap. Germline CDR1 and CDR2: MNHEY and SVGAGI. The chain's CDR3 is CASSARGFTYEQYF. In DNA form, the CDR3 reads TGTGCCAGCAGCGCTAGAGGTTTCACCTACGAGCAGTACTTC.